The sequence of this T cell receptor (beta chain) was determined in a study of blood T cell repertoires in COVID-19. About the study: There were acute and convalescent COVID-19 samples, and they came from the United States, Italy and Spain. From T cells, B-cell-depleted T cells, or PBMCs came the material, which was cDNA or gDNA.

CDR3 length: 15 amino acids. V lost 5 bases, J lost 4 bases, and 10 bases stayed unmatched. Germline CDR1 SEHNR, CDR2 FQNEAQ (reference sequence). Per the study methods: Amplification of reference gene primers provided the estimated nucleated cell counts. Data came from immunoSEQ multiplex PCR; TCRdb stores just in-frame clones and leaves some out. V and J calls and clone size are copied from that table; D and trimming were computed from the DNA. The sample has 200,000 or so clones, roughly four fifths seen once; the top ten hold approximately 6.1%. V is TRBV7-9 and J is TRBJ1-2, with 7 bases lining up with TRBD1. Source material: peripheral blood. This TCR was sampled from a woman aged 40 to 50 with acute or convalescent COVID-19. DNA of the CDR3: TGTGCCAGCAGCCCCCCGACAGGGATCGTCTATGGCTACACCTTC. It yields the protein CASSPPTGIVYGYTF. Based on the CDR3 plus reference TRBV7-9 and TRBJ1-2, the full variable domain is DTGVSQNPRHKITKRGQNVTFRCDPISEHNRLYWYRQTLGQGPEFLTYFQNEAQLEKSRLLSDRFSAERPKGSFSTLEIQRTEQGDSAMYLCASSPPTGIVYGYTFGSGTRLTVV.